Sequencing of this T cell receptor (beta chain) was carried out in a study of post-analysis software for immune sequencing data. About the research overall: Multiple sclerosis in the patients followed relapsing-remitting, secondary progressive and progressive-relapsing courses.

Study-level points and caveats: Compared with controls, patients showed significantly lower normalized Chao1 diversity. TRBV5-6, TRBV5-1 and TRBV20-1 belonged to a set of roughly five TRBV segments that were more frequent in patients than controls. Analysis by F measure revealed that same-batch samples clustered strongly together.

With regard to this clonotype: Antigen unknown.

The trim removed 6 bases at V and 5 bases at J, leaving 8 bases unmatched. CDR3 size: 15 residues. The germline gives CDR1 SEHNR, CDR2 FQNEAQ (reference sequence). Unique molecular identifiers were present in the TCR beta cDNA libraries. Using its own MiXCR run on the PCR reads, TCRdb lists one record per CDR3 protein. The top ten hold around 4.5% of the sample, which has about 820,000 distinct CDR3 sequences, roughly 50% seen once. The chain has TRBV7-9 and TRBJ2-3, with TRBD2 matching 10 bases. The sequence was collected from a girl between 10 and 17 years old with multiple sclerosis. Sample: blood. The CDR3 nucleotides read TGTGCCAGCAGTCCCGGGACTAGCGCGGGAGATACGCAGTATTTT. This sequence encodes CASSPGTSAGDTQYF.